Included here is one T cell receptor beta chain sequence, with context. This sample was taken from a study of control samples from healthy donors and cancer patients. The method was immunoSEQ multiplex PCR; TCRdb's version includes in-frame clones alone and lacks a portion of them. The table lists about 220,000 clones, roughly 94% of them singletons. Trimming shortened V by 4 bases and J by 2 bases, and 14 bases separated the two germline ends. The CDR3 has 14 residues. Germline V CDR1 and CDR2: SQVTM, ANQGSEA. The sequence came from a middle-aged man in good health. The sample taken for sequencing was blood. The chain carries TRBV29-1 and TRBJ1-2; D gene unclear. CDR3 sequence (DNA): TGCAGCGTTGGAAACCCGGGTTTAAACTATGGCTACACCTTC. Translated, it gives CSVGNPGLNYGYTF. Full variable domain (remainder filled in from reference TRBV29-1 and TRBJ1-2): SAVISQKPSRDICQRGTSLTIQCQVDSQVTMMFWYRQQPGQSLTLIATANQGSEATYESGFVIDKFPISRPNLTFSTLTVSNMSPEDSSIYLCSVGNPGLNYGYTFGSGTRLTVV.